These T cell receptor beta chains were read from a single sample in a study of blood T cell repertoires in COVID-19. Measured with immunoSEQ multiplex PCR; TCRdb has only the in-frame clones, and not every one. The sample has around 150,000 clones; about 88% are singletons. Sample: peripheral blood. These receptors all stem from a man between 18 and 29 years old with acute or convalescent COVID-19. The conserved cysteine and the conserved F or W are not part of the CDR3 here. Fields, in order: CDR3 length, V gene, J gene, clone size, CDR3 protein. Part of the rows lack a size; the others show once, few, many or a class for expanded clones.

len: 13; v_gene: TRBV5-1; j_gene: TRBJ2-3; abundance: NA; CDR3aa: ASSLGTPTTDTQY
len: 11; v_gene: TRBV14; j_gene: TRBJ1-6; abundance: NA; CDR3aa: ASSQAGSSPLH
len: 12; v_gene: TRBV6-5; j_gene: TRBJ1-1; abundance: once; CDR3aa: ASSYSTGNTEAF
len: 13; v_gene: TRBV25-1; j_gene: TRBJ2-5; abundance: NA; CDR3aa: ASSDYGTAEETQY
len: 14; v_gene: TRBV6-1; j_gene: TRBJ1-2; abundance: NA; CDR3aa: ASSEARTAVNYGYT
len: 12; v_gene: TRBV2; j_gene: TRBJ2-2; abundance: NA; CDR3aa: ASSGRGLTGELF
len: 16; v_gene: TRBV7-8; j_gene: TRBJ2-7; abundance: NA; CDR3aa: ASSSPGLAGGMGYEQY
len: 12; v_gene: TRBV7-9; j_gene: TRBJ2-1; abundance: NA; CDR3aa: ASSLEGRGNEQF
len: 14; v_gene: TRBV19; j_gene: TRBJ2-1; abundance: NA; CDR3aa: ASSIGGGHYYNEQF
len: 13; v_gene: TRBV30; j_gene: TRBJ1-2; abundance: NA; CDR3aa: AWSAGTGLNYGYT
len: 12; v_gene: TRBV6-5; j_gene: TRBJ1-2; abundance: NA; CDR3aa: ASSYNGDFRGYT
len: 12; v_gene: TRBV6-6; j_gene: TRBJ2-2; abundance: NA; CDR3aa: ASSYSTGAGELF
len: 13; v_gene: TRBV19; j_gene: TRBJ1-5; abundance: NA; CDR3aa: ASNLDRGAGQPQH
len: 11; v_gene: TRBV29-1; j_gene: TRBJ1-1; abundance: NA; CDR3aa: SVEPGWNTEAF
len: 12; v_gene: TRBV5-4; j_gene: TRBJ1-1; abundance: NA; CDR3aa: ASSLWQGDTEAF
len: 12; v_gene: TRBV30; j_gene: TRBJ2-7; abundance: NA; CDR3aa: AWSPGGFSSVQY
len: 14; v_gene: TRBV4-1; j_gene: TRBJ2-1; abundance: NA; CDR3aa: ASSQFPYLLYNEQF
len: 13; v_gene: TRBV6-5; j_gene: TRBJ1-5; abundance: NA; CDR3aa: ASSSILNRDQPQH
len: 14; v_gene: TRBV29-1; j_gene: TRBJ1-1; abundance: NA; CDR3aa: SVSPGQGGFGTEAF
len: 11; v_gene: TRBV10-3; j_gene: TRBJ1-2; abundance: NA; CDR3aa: AISPETTYGYT
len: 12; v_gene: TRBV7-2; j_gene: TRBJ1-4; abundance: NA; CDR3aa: ASSLLEYGAKLF
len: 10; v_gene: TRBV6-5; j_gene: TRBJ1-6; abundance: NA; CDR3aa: ASRTGNSPLH
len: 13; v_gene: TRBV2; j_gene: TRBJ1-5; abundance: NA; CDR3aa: ASSDGQGPGKPQH
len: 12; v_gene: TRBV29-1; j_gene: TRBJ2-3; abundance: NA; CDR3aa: SVVVAGGSDTQY
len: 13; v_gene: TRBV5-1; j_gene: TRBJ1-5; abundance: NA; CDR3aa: ASSQGQGGNQPQH
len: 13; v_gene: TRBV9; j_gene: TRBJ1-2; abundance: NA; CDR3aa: ASSVQGQGDYGYT
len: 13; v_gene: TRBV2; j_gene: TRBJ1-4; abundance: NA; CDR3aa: ASSESPGLNEKLF
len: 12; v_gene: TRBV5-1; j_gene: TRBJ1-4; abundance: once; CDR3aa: ASSLVGRNEKLF
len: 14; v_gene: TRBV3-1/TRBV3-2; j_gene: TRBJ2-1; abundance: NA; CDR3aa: ASSQPGGSAAHEQF
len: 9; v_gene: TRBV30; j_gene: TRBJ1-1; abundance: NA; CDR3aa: AWSQGTEAF
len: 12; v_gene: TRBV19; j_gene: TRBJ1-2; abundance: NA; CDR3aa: ASSLPGTTYGYT
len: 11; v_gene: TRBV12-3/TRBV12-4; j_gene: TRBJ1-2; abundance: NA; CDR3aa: ASSSGVNYGYT
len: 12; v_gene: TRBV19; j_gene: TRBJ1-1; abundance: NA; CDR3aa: ASSPQGLNTEAF
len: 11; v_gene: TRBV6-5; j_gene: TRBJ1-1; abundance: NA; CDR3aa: ASSRGQNTEAF
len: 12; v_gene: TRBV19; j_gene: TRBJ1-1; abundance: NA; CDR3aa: ASSIYRENTEAF
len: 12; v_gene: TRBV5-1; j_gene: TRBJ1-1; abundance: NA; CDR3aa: ASGGDRGRTEAF
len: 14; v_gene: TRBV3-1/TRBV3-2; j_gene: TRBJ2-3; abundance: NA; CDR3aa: ASSQDGRVFTDTQY
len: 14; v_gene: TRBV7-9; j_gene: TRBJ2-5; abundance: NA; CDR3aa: ASSPWVAGRQETQY
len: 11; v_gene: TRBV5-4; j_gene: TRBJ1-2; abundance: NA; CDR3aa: ASSLEQGYGYT
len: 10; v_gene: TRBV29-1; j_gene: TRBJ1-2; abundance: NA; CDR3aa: SVEGDRDGYT
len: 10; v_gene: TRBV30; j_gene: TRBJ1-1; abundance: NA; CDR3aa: AWRGINTEAF
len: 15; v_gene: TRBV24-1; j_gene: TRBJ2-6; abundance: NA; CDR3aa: ATSDPAGGTGANVLT
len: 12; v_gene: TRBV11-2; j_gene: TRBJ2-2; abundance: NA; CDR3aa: ASSLGRSTGELF
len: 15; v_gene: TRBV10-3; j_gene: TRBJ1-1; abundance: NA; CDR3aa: AISESRTGIMNTEAF
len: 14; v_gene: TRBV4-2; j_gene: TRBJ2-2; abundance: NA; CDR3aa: ASSQDPGLDSGELF
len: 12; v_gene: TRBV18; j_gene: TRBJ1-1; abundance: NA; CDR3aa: ASSPNRGNTEAF
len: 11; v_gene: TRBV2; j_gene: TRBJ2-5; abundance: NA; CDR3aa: ASSVVAQETQY
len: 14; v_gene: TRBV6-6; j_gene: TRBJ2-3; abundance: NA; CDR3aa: ASSYGAGGPADTQY
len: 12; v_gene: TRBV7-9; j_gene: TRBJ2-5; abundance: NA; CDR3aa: ASSFTEIQETQY
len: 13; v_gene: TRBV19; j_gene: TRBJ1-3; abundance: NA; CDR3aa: ASSISSLGGNTIY
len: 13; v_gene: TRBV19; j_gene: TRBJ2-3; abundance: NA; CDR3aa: ASSFAGQSTDTQY
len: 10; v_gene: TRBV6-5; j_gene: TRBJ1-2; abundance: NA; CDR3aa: ASWTGLGGYT
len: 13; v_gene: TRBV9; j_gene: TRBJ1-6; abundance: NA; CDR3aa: ASSVDRGHNSPLH
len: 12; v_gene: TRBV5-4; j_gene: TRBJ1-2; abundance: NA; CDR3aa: ASSRDSSQYGYT
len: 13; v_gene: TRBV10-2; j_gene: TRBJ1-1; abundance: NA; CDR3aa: ASSGGQSIITEAF
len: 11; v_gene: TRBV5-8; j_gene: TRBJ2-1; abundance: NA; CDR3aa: ASSLGSFNEQF
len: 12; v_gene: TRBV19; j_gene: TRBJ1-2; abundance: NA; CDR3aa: ASSIDDGNYGYT